This record covers a single TCR beta chain. Naive CD8 T cells, phenotype CD8+CD4-CCR7+CD45RA+, were sorted. The data originate from a study of molecular identifiers for immune sequencing clone quantification. Library preparation followed earlier protocols using designated TCR primers. MiXCR, applied by TCRdb to the PCR reads, yields one record per CDR3 protein. The sample lists approximately 550,000 distinct CDR3 sequences, 20% to 25% occurring once. The CDR3 loop spans 16 amino acids. Per germline, CDR1 SGHAT and CDR2 FQDESV (reference sequence). V lost 2 bases, J lost 3 bases, and 17 bases lay in between.

This receptor was taken from a human donor in good health. Some libraries in this study had Jurkat cell RNA spiked in. The sample consisted of naive CD8+ T cells from blood, with Jurkat cell RNA spiked in. Subset in this sample: FACS-sorted CD8+CD4-CCR7+CD45RA+ naive T cells. The V and J genes are TRBV11-1 and TRBJ2-7, with D tentatively TRBD1 (5 bases). Here the CDR3 reads CASSLNRGRVSYEQYF. The CDR3 nucleotides read TGTGCCAGCAGCTTAAATCGCGGCAGGGTGAGCTACGAGCAGTACTTC.